Reported below is one TCR beta chain. Sequenced by immunoSEQ multiplex PCR; TCRdb stores in-frame clones only, minus some. The sample contains about 60,000 clones, around 94% of which appear only once. The sample comes from a study of human versus mouse CDR3 diversity and MHC coevolution. The trim removed 5 bases at V and 10 bases at J, leaving 11 bases unmatched. This CDR3 comprises 15 residues. Germline assignment: CDR1 SGHVS and CDR2 FQNEAQ. This rearrangement joins TRBV7-8 to TRBJ1-6, with 7 bases matching TRBD1. This clonotype originated in a person aged 55 to 75 in good health. What was sequenced was naive CD4+ T cells from blood. Subset specified: CD45RO-negative CD62L-positive naive CD4 T cells. In DNA, the CDR3 is TGTGCCAGCAGCCCCCAAGGACAGGTAGAATCACCCCTCCACTTT. The encoded protein is CASSPQGQVESPLHF.